This passage covers 20 T cell receptor beta chains from one sample sequenced in a study of somatic mutations in cytotoxic T cells in rheumatoid arthritis. The data were produced by immunoSEQ multiplex PCR, yet TCRdb's version contains in-frame clones alone and is incomplete. The table shows tens of thousands of clones, with roughly 80% occurring only once. The material sequenced was CD8+ T cells sorted from blood. All receptors derive from a man in his forties or fifties in good health.

V gene TRBV27 combines with J gene TRBJ2-1, with D perhaps being TRBD1 or TRBD2 (5 bases each). V lost 3 bases and J 2 bases, leaving 11 bases between the germline ends. There are 15 residues in the CDR3. Germline assignment: CDR1 MNHEY and CDR2 SMNVEV (reference sequence). The CDR3 loop reads CASSFWQGPYNEQFF. The CDR3 DNA is TGTGCCAGCAGTTTTTGGCAGGGACCCTACAATGAGCAGTTCTTC.

This chain links TRBV6-5 with TRBJ1-2; TRBD1 matches 7 bases. This CDR3 is built from 14 residues. V lost 6 bases and J lost 10; bases outside the gene matches: 14. Germline-derived CDR1 and CDR2 are MNHEY and SVGAGI. The CDR3 DNA is TGTGCCAGCAGCACCGAGGGGGCGCGGAGGCCCTACACCTTC. Translated, it gives CASSTEGARRPYTF.

The chain recombines TRBV7-7 with TRBJ1-4, with unresolved D. The germline gives CDR1 SSHAT, CDR2 FNYEAQ (reference sequence). The CDR3 is 15 residues long. V gave up 3 bases and J gave up 4 bases, with 12 bases separating them. CDR3: CASSLGSGNNEKLFF. Written as DNA, the CDR3 is TGTGCCAGCAGCTTGGGGTCGGGGAATAATGAAAAACTGTTTTTT.

The chain uses TRBV6-1 and TRBJ2-1; no clear D gene. Looked up from germline, CDR1 is MNHNS and CDR2 is SASEGT. Trimming stripped 8 bases from V and 7 bases from J, with 9 bases between. The CDR3 length is 11 residues. The CDR3 DNA sequence: TGTGCCAGCCGCAACAGTAATGAGCAGTTCTTC. Its protein product is CASRNSNEQFF.

This chain joins TRBV4-2 and TRBJ2-2; a weak D match, TRBD2 (5 bases). The V and J ends lost 5 bases and 2 bases respectively, with 12 bases between them. From germline, CDR1 is LGHNA and CDR2 YNFKEQ. The CDR3 is made up of 15 amino acids. CDR3 loop: CASSLNSDNTGELFF. In DNA, the CDR3 is TGTGCCAGCAGCTTAAATAGCGATAACACCGGGGAGCTGTTTTTT.

V gene TRBV2 combines with J gene TRBJ2-1; D unclear. V gave up 11 bases and J gave up 7 bases, with 9 bases separating them. The CDR3 consists of 10 residues. Germline V CDR1 and CDR2: SNHLY, FYNNEI. CDR3 nucleotides: TGTGCCTTTATAGGAAATGAGCAGTTCTTC. Residues: CAFIGNEQFF.

The genes are TRBV9 and TRBJ2-1; D is uncertain. The CDR3 contains 12 residues. Germline CDR1 and CDR2: SGDLS and YYNGEE. Trimming removed 2 bases at V and 5 bases at J, with 5 bases between. The CDR3 region is CASSVLNNEQFF. Written as DNA, the CDR3 is TGTGCCAGCAGCGTCCTTAACAATGAGCAGTTCTTC.

V is TRBV7-6 and J is TRBJ2-5, with D tentatively TRBD1 (6 bases). With 5 bases removed from V and 2 bases from J, the gap between germline ends came to 12 bases. The CDR3 extends over 14 amino acids. Germline CDR1 reads SGHVS; CDR2 reads FNYEAQ. CDR3 bases: TGTGCCAGCAGCCCATTCAGGGGACAAGAGACCCAGTACTTC. It specifies CASSPFRGQETQYF.

This clone has more than one count but fewer than ten. This chain connects TRBV7-8 to TRBJ2-7, with 7 positions matching TRBD1. CDR3 length: 13 residues. Trimming cost V 10 bases and J 3 bases; bases outside gene matches: 9. In germline, CDR1 is SGHVS, CDR2 FQNEAQ. CDR3 residues: CAIRQGTDYEQYF. CDR3 coding DNA: TGTGCCATCCGACAGGGAACGGACTACGAGCAGTACTTC.

J is TRBJ2-1 and V is TRBV6-1; D may be TRBD2 (6 bases). Germline V gene sequence: CDR1 MNHNS, CDR2 SASEGT. The CDR3 sequence is 15 residues long. V was trimmed by 3 bases and J by 2 bases, leaving 11 bases between them. The CDR3 sequence: CASSDFSGPYNEQFF. The CDR3 bases are TGTGCCAGCAGTGATTTTAGCGGACCCTACAATGAGCAGTTCTTC.

This rearrangement joins TRBV7-8 to TRBJ2-5; TRBD2 aligns across 11 bases. After removal of 5 bases from V and 5 bases from J, the junction contained 10 bases not matched to a gene. CDR1 is SGHVS, CDR2 FQNEAQ, per germline. The CDR3 contains 16 residues. CDR3 DNA sequence: TGTGCCAGCAGCCTCCAGCCGCTAGCGGGAGGTGAGACCCAGTACTTC. Protein sequence: CASSLQPLAGGETQYF.

CDR3 nucleotides: TGTGCCAGCAGCCCCCGCCGTGAAGGGAGAGAGGGTGGCTACACCTTC. It is translated as CASSPRREGREGGYTF. The chain uses TRBV9 and TRBJ1-2, with unresolved D. The ends were cut back, 4 bases at V and 7 bases at J, with 23 bases in the middle. The germline V gene has CDR1 SGDLS and CDR2 YYNGEE. CDR3 length equals 16 residues.

The gene calls are TRBV19 and TRBJ1-2; D gene uncertain. The CDR3 is made up of 16 amino acids. CDR1 is LNHDA and CDR2 is SQIVND in the germline V gene (reference sequence). V was clipped by 3 bases and J by 2 bases, with 16 bases between them. The DNA for the CDR3 is TGTGCCAGTAGTATTCTGCTCTCCGGACGGAACTATGGCTACACCTTC. This translates into CASSILLSGRNYGYTF.

This sequence joins TRBV11-3 and TRBJ2-1; D is possibly TRBD2 (6 bases). Germline loops: CDR1 SGHNT, CDR2 YENEEA. The CDR3 spans 15 residues. The ends were cut back, 6 bases at V and 7 bases at J, with 19 bases in the middle. CDR3 in DNA: TGTGCCAGCAGACCAAGCGGGTTGGGACTTAATGAGCAGTTCTTC. Residues: CASRPSGLGLNEQFF.

The J gene is TRBJ2-3, the V gene TRBV5-8; D is possibly TRBD1 or TRBD2 (5 bases each). CDR1 SGHTS and CDR2 YDEGEE come from the germline V gene. The CDR3 runs 16 residues. Deletions cut 4 bases from V and 1 base from J, with 16 bases between. CDR3 bases: TGTGCCAGCAGCCCATGGGACCCCGATGGCACAGATACGCAGTATTTT. Translation: CASSPWDPDGTDTQYF.

V usage is TRBV9 and J usage is TRBJ2-5, with a weak D call TRBD2 (7 bases). Germline CDR1 is SGDLS and CDR2 is YYNGEE. With 0 bases removed from V and 4 bases from J, the gap between germline ends came to 13 bases. This CDR3 is built from 15 residues. CDR3 protein: CASSVAGAGAETQYF. The CDR3 DNA reads as TGTGCCAGCAGCGTAGCGGGGGCGGGAGCAGAGACCCAGTACTTC.

The CDR3 is CASRAGTSGLGEQYF. The DNA of the CDR3 is TGTGCCAGCAGGGCCGGGACTAGCGGGTTGGGGGAGCAGTACTTC. V usage is TRBV7-9 and J usage is TRBJ2-7; 12 nucleotides align to TRBD2. V lost 6 bases and J lost 7; bases outside the gene matches: 10. CDR1 is SEHNR and CDR2 is FQNEAQ in the germline V gene (reference sequence). This CDR3 region has 15 residues.

The J gene is TRBJ1-2, the V gene TRBV9; D might be TRBD1 (6 bases). The CDR3 totals 13 residues. Germline loops: CDR1 SGDLS, CDR2 YYNGEE. Between the trimmed V and J ends, which lost 1 base and 6 bases, there was a span of 10 bases. CDR3 residues: CASSVNREHGYTF. CDR3 DNA: TGTGCCAGCAGCGTAAACAGGGAACATGGCTACACCTTC. The full variable domain, in which reference TRBV9 and TRBJ1-2 provide the parts outside the CDR3, is DSGVTQTPKHLITATGQRVTLRCSPRSGDLSVYWYQQSLDQGLQFLIQYYNGEERAKGNILERFSAQQFPDLHSELNLSSLELGDSALYFCASSVNREHGYTFGSGTRLTVV.

V is TRBV9 and J is TRBJ2-3, with D perhaps TRBD2 (6 bases). Germline V gene sequence: CDR1 SGDLS, CDR2 YYNGEE. Trimming took off 7 bases at V and 6 bases at J, with 9 bases between the two ends. CDR3 length: 11 residues. Written as DNA, the CDR3 is TGTGCCAGCGGACGGGGGGATACGCAGTATTTT. It is translated as CASGRGDTQYF.

The chain uses TRBV2 and TRBJ2-1; D remains ambiguous. Germline loops: CDR1 SNHLY, CDR2 FYNNEI. This CDR3 spans 15 amino acids. With 7 bases removed from V and 4 bases from J, the gap between germline ends came to 17 bases. This chain's CDR3 is CASTNIVHRYNEQFF. DNA for the CDR3: TGTGCCAGCACTAATATAGTGCATCGGTACAATGAGCAGTTCTTC.